A single sample is the source of the 24 T cell receptor beta chains below, sequenced in a study of blood T cell repertoires in COVID-19. Produced via immunoSEQ multiplex PCR; TCRdb's table is partial and in-frame only. Of 350,000 or so clones in the sample, about 89% are singletons; the top ten hold less than 11%. The sequencing sample was made of peripheral blood. Source of these receptors: a woman younger than 45 with COVID-19, enrolled during active disease.

The V gene is TRBV27, the J gene TRBJ2-3, with D perhaps TRBD2 (6 bases). Germline V gene sequence: CDR1 MNHEY, CDR2 SMNVEV (reference sequence). This CDR3 contains 13 residues. V dropped 2 bases and J dropped 4 bases, with 7 bases sitting between them. This chain's CDR3 is CASSLGGSDTQYF. The DNA of the CDR3 is TGTGCCAGCAGTTTAGGAGGGTCAGATACGCAGTATTTT.

This chain connects TRBV27 to TRBJ2-3; 9 bases are shared with TRBD2. Germline V gene sequence: CDR1 MNHEY, CDR2 SMNVEV (reference sequence). This CDR3 contains 17 residues. V was clipped by 0 bases and J by 2 bases; unmatched bases: 6. DNA for the CDR3: TGTGCCAGCAGTTTATCCCTCCTAGCGGGGTACACAGATACGCAGTATTTT. This translates into CASSLSLLAGYTDTQYF.

The chain carries TRBV2 and TRBJ1-2; TRBD1 aligns across 8 bases. CDR1 and CDR2 from the germline V gene are SNHLY and FYNNEI. The trim removed 4 bases at V and 6 bases at J, leaving 13 bases unmatched. The CDR3 consists of 16 residues. CDR3 region: CASSVTDRAWSHGYTF. The CDR3 nucleotides are TGTGCCAGCAGTGTCACGGACAGGGCGTGGAGCCATGGCTACACCTTC.

The gene calls are TRBV7-2 and TRBJ2-5, with a possible D match to TRBD2 (5 bases). Trimming cost V 7 bases and J 3 bases, with 6 bases left between them. This CDR3 region has 11 residues. The germline V gene encodes CDR1 SGHTA and CDR2 FQGNSA. The CDR3 coding sequence is TGTGCCAGCACGGAGGAAGAGACCCAGTACTTC. Protein sequence: CASTEEETQYF.

The rearrangement links TRBV2 to TRBJ2-1; 7 bases line up with TRBD2. The CDR3 runs to 16 residues. V was clipped by 2 bases and J by 4 bases; unmatched bases: 8. In germline, CDR1 is SNHLY, CDR2 FYNNEI. CDR3 in amino acids: CASSEMVASGYNEQFF. The CDR3 coding sequence is TGTGCCAGCAGTGAAATGGTGGCTAGCGGTTACAATGAGCAGTTCTTC.

The rearrangement links TRBV28 to TRBJ1-6; D possibly corresponds to TRBD1 (6 bases). The CDR3 covers 14 residues. V was cut by 5 bases and J by 10 bases, with 15 bases left in between. CDR1 is MDHEN, CDR2 SYDVKM, per germline. The CDR3 sequence: CASSAWTVNSPLHF. The CDR3 DNA follows: TGTGCCAGCAGTGCCTGGACAGTGAACTCACCCCTCCACTTT.

The table lists this clone with a count of one. In nucleotides, the CDR3 is TGTGCCAGCTCGTCCGGACAGGGAGGGGAAGCTTTCTTT. Translating it yields CASSSGQGGEAFF. The chain carries TRBV18 and TRBJ1-1, with TRBD1 matching over 8 bases. CDR1 KGHSH and CDR2 LQKENI come from the germline V gene. This CDR3 has 13 amino acids. The V segment lost 6 bases and the J segment 8 bases; nucleotides outside the gene matches: 8.

This chain uses TRBV18 with TRBJ1-3; 9 nucleotides align to TRBD1. J lost 4 bases, V lost 6 bases, and 4 bases had no gene match. Germline V gene sequence: CDR1 KGHSH, CDR2 LQKENI. The CDR3 runs to 14 residues. Written as DNA, the CDR3 is TGTGCCAGCTCTTCGGACAGGGGAGGAAACACCATATATTTT. Its protein product is CASSSDRGGNTIYF. The whole variable domain, remainder taken from reference TRBV18 and TRBJ1-3, is NAGVMQNPRHLVRRRGQEARLRCSPMKGHSHVYWYRQLPEEGLKFMVYLQKENIIDESGMPKERFSAEFPKEGPSILRIQQVVRGDSAAYFCASSSDRGGNTIYFGEGSWLTVV.

V usage is TRBV6-4 and J usage is TRBJ2-2, with D perhaps TRBD1 (6 bases). From germline, CDR1 is MRHNA and CDR2 SNTAGT. The V and J ends lost 6 bases and 4 bases respectively, with 18 bases between them. This CDR3 has 16 residues. CDR3 nucleotide sequence: TGTGCCAGCAGCGAAGGGGAAGGACAGAGCACCGGGGAGCTGTTTTTT. Protein product: CASSEGEGQSTGELFF.

This chain joins TRBV5-4 and TRBJ2-3, with 7 bases that match TRBD1. J lost 4 bases, V lost 2 bases, and 4 bases had no gene match. The CDR3 loop spans 14 amino acids. The germline V gene has CDR1 SGHNT and CDR2 YYREEE (reference sequence). DNA of the CDR3: TGTGCCAGCAGCTTCGGACAGGTCGCAGATACGCAGTATTTT. This translates into CASSFGQVADTQYF.

The CDR3 region is CASSPPLQYYEQYF. The CDR3 DNA reads as TGTGCCAGCAGCCCGCCTCTGCAGTACTACGAGCAGTACTTC. This chain links TRBV11-2 with TRBJ2-7; no firm D call. The CDR3 is made up of 14 amino acids. The V gene's germline CDR1 is SGHAT and CDR2 FQNNGV. V dropped 5 bases and J dropped 3 bases, with 14 bases sitting between them.

This clone was detected once. The genes are TRBV28 and TRBJ2-7, with a tentative D call TRBD1 (5 bases). The V and J ends lost 6 bases and 5 bases respectively, with 14 bases between them. Germline assignment: CDR1 MDHEN and CDR2 SYDVKM. This CDR3 region has 13 residues. The CDR3 loop reads CASRKSFRDEQYF. The CDR3 coding sequence is TGTGCCAGCAGAAAATCCTTCAGGGACGAGCAGTACTTC. Complete variable domain (other parts from reference TRBV28 and TRBJ2-7): DVKVTQSSRYLVKRTGEKVFLECVQDMDHENMFWYRQDPGLGLRLIYFSYDVKMKEKGDIPEGYSVSREKKERFSLILESASTNQTSMYLCASRKSFRDEQYFGPGTRLTVT.

The chain is built from TRBV28 and TRBJ2-1; 14 bases match TRBD2. J lost 9 bases, V lost 5 bases, and 6 bases had no gene match. Looked up from germline, CDR1 is MDHEN and CDR2 is SYDVKM. The CDR3 totals 15 residues. In nucleotides, the CDR3 is TGTGCCAGCAGTCCCCCGGGACTAGCGGGGGTTGAGCAGTTCTTC. This sequence encodes CASSPPGLAGVEQFF. The full variable domain, its missing parts supplied by reference TRBV28 and TRBJ2-1, is DVKVTQSSRYLVKRTGEKVFLECVQDMDHENMFWYRQDPGLGLRLIYFSYDVKMKEKGDIPEGYSVSREKKERFSLILESASTNQTSMYLCASSPPGLAGVEQFFGPGTRLTVL.

This chain's CDR3 is CARSLEFNGSYEKLFF. CDR3 bases: TGTGCCAGAAGCTTAGAGTTCAACGGGTCCTATGAAAAACTGTTTTTT. The rearrangement joins TRBV7-5 to TRBJ1-4. TRBV7-5 constitutes a pseudogene. The CDR3 runs to 16 residues.

This clone was recorded only once. This chain joins TRBV19 and TRBJ2-1; perhaps TRBD1 as D (5 bases). The CDR3 covers 12 residues. Trimming pared 6 bases from V and 7 bases from J, leaving 10 bases between. Looked up from germline, CDR1 is LNHDA and CDR2 is SQIVND (reference sequence). CDR3 sequence reads: CASRTAGNEQFF. The CDR3 DNA follows: TGTGCCAGTAGGACAGCCGGGAATGAGCAGTTCTTC.

CDR3 in amino acids: CASSRRNSNQPQHF. The CDR3 coding sequence is TGTGCCAGCAGCCGCAGAAATAGCAATCAGCCCCAGCATTTT. The chain uses TRBV3-1 (or the pseudogene TRBV3-2) and TRBJ1-5; D is uncertain. Trimming removed 4 bases at V and 0 bases at J, with 7 bases between. CDR1 is LGHDT, CDR2 YNNKEL, per germline (reference sequence). The CDR3 sequence is 14 residues long.

The rearrangement joins TRBV4-3 to TRBJ1-3, with TRBD1 identical over 9 bases. The CDR3 extends over 17 amino acids. The germline V gene encodes CDR1 LGHNA and CDR2 YSLEER. The junction had 11 bases not matched to a gene; V was cut back by 5 bases and J by 3 bases. CDR3 nucleotides: TGCGCCAGCAGCGAACGGACACAGGGGGCGAATGGAAACACCATATATTTT. Encoded protein: CASSERTQGANGNTIYF.

A word on this clone: A read error may account for a junction end that differs from germline. This chain links TRBV5-6 with TRBJ2-1; TRBD2 matches 7 bases. CDR1 is SGHDT, CDR2 YYEEEE, per germline. CDR3 length: 16 amino acids. The CDR3 nucleotides are TGTGCCAGCAGCGCAGCCCTAGCGGAACCTACGAATGAACAGTTCTTC. Translating it yields CASSAALAEPTNEQFF. The full variable domain, its missing parts supplied by reference TRBV5-6 and TRBJ2-1, is DAGVTQSPTHLIKTRGQQVTLRCSPKSGHDTVSWYQQALGQGPQFIFQYYEEEERQRGNFPDRFSGHQFPNYSSELNVNALLLGDSALYLCASSAALAEPTNEQFFGPGTRLTVL.

V and J are TRBV29-1 and TRBJ2-3; 8 bases match TRBD2. The CDR3 length is 18 residues. V lost 1 base, J lost 2 bases, and 14 bases stayed unmatched. Germline CDR1 reads SQVTM; CDR2 reads ANQGSEA. In DNA, the CDR3 is TGCAGCGTTGAAGGGTGGCTCGGACTAGCCGGTCCCACAGATACGCAGTATTTT. It specifies CSVEGWLGLAGPTDTQYF.

The V and J genes are TRBV6-5 and TRBJ2-7; weak D call: TRBD2 (6 bases). V was pared by 6 bases and J by 2 bases, with 14 bases between. There are 14 residues in the CDR3. Germline V CDR1 and CDR2: MNHEY, SVGAGI. The CDR3 sequence: CASRSGVLPYEQYF. DNA for the CDR3: TGTGCCAGCAGATCGGGGGTCCTTCCCTACGAGCAGTACTTC.

V usage is TRBV5-5 and J usage is TRBJ2-3, with D perhaps TRBD2 (6 bases). From germline, CDR1 is SGHKS and CDR2 YYEKEE (reference sequence). The V end lost 0 bases, the J end lost 8 bases, and 19 bases lay between the germline ends. The CDR3 runs to 16 residues. The CDR3 DNA reads as TGTGCCAGCAGCTTGGGGGACGGGACTCTTTATGTTACGCAGTATTTT. It specifies CASSLGDGTLYVTQYF.

The chain combines TRBV15 with TRBJ2-7; maybe TRBD1 (6 bases). CDR3 length equals 14 residues. Germline-derived CDR1 and CDR2 are LNHNV and YYDKDF (reference sequence). Trimming pared 0 bases from V and 4 bases from J, leaving 10 bases between. CDR3 region: CATSRDRGPYEQYF. The CDR3 region has the DNA TGTGCCACCAGCAGAGACAGGGGTCCTTACGAGCAGTACTTC.

The V gene is TRBV6-5, the J gene TRBJ2-7; 8 nucleotides agree with TRBD1. The length of the CDR3 is 13 residues. CDR1 and CDR2 from the germline V gene are MNHEY and SVGAGI. Trimming cost V 5 bases and J 5 bases; bases outside gene matches: 5. The CDR3 reads CASSKDRDHEQYF. The CDR3 region has the DNA TGTGCCAGCAGTAAGGACAGGGACCACGAGCAGTACTTC.

The genes are TRBV7-2 and TRBJ2-3; 7 nucleotides match TRBD2. The trim removed 3 bases at V and 8 bases at J, leaving 2 bases unmatched. The CDR3 consists of 12 residues. Germline loops: CDR1 SGHTA, CDR2 FQGNSA. The CDR3 sequence is CASSFWGGTQYF. The CDR3 nucleotides are TGTGCCAGCAGCTTTTGGGGGGGTACGCAGTATTTT.